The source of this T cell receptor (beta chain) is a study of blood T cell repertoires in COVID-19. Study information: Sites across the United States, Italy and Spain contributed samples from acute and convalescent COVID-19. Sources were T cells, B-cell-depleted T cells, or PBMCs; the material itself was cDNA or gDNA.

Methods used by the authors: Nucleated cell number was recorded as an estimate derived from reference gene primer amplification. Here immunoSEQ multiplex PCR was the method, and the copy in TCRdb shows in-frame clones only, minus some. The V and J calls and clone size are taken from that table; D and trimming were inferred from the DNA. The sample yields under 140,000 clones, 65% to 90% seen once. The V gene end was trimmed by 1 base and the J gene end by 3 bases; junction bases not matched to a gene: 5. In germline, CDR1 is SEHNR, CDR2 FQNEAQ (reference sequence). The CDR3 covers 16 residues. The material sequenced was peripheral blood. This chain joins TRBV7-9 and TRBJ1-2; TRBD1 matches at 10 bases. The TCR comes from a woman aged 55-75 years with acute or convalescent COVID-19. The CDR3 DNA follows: TGTGCCAGCAGCTTAGAGACAGGGGGCATTTACTATGGCTACACCTTC. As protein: CASSLETGGIYYGYTF. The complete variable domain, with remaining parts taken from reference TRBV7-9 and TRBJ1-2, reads DTGVSQNPRHKITKRGQNVTFRCDPISEHNRLYWYRQTLGQGPEFLTYFQNEAQLEKSRLLSDRFSAERPKGSFSTLEIQRTEQGDSAMYLCASSLETGGIYYGYTFGSGTRLTVV.